The clone carrying this TCR beta chain was picked up a small number of times. Its antigen is not identified. V dropped 8 bases and J dropped 7 bases, with 6 bases sitting between them. Germline CDR1 SGHVS, CDR2 FQNEAQ. This CDR3 region has 10 residues. A single record per CDR3 protein comes from TCRdb applying MiXCR to the RT-PCR reads. The sample has 590,000 or so distinct CDR3 sequences, around 15% seen once; the top ten hold 7.5% to 9%. These data are taken from a study of response to subunit inactivated influenza vaccine. Study observations and caveats: Authors suggested seasonal influenza vaccinations each recruit few new T cells.

This receptor was identified in a man aged 45-65 years who received an inactivated influenza vaccine. The V call is TRBV7-8, the J call TRBJ2-1; D gene uncertain. Sequenced material: PBMCs from blood, taken roughly 2 weeks before vaccination. CDR3 amino acids: CASAGNEQFF. Here the CDR3 DNA reads TGTGCCAGCGCAGGAAATGAGCAGTTCTTC.